This is a list of T cell receptor beta chains from one sample in a study of blood T cells in healthy people across ages. TCRdb analysed the 5' RACE reads with MiXCR anew, one entry per CDR3 protein. Among roughly 1,500,000 distinct CDR3 sequences, about 31% were seen once, and the ten largest hold roughly 12%. The specimen sequenced was blood. Source of these receptors: a woman aged 25 to 39 in good health. Each CDR3 is given with its conserved first and last residue. A D gene is named only where the DNA matches it firmly. Clone size is shown for a subset of rows, as once, few, many or a class of expanded clone.

few TRBJ1-1 TRBD1 TRBV20-1 CSALTGAGTEAFF TGCAGTGCACTGACAGGGGCAGGTACTGAAGCTTTCTTT
few TRBJ1-2 . TRBV21-1 CASSLPAGFSNYGYTF TGTGCCAGCAGCCTCCCCGCGGGATTCTCTAACTATGGCTACACCTTC
. TRBJ2-7 TRBD2 TRBV5-1 CASRTVSGKVSEQYF TGCGCCAGCAGGACCGTAAGCGGGAAGGTGAGCGAGCAGTACTTC
few TRBJ2-1 TRBD2 TRBV9 CASSVSGRATDEQFF TGTGCCAGCAGCGTTAGCGGGAGGGCAACGGATGAGCAGTTCTTC
. TRBJ1-5 . TRBV7-9 CASSSAGGSHQPQHF TGTGCCAGCAGCTCGGCGGGGGGGTCCCATCAGCCCCAGCATTTT
. TRBJ2-5 . TRBV7-9 CASSPQGTCGEQYF TGTGCCAGCAGCCCCCAGGGAACGTGCGGGGAGCAGTACTTC
many TRBJ2-7 TRBD2 TRBV4-1 CASSQAGTSAYEQYF TGCGCCAGCAGCCAGGCCGGGACTAGCGCCTACGAGCAGTACTTC
few TRBJ2-7 TRBD2 TRBV5-1 CASSFLAGFSYEQYF TGCGCCAGCAGCTTCTTAGCGGGGTTCTCCTACGAGCAGTACTTC
. TRBJ2-7 TRBD1 TRBV7-9 CASSSDRGSAYEQYF TGTGCCAGCAGCTCGGACAGGGGGTCGGCCTACGAGCAGTACTTC
. TRBJ2-1 . TRBV28 CASSMGWSATTLSQFF TGTGCCAGCAGTATGGGCTGGAGCGCCACTACCCTCTCGCAGTTCTTC
. TRBJ2-3 TRBD1 TRBV11-2 CAGSLGTGNRVTDTQYF TGTGCCGGCAGCTTAGGGACAGGGAATCGAGTCACAGATACGCAGTATTTT
. TRBJ2-3 TRBD1 TRBV3-1 CASSPGQGFGTDTQYF TGTGCCAGCAGCCCGGGACAGGGGTTTGGCACAGATACGCAGTATTTT
few TRBJ2-1 . TRBV24-1 CATSDTRGSSYNEQFF TGTGCCACCAGTGATACCCGGGGCTCCTCCTACAATGAGCAGTTCTTC
. TRBJ2-7 TRBD2 TRBV30 CAWMGLVNEQYF TGTGCCTGGATGGGACTAGTCAACGAGCAGTACTTC
few TRBJ1-5 . TRBV4-1 CASSELPFGLTFINQPQHF TGCGCCAGCAGCGAACTACCTTTTGGACTGACCTTTATCAATCAGCCCCAGCATTTT
few TRBJ2-7 . TRBV10-3 CAISESPGYEQYF TGTGCCATCAGTGAGTCGCCCGGGTACGAGCAGTACTTC
. TRBJ2-3 TRBD1 TRBV6-5 CASSYGQVTDTQYF TGTGCCAGCAGTTACGGACAGGTTACAGATACGCAGTATTTT
. TRBJ2-7 . TRBV28 CASSSFIRDTKYEQYF TGTGCCAGCAGTTCATTCATCCGGGACACTAAGTACGAGCAGTACTTC
. TRBJ2-7 . TRBV30 CAWSYLSGGEQYF TGTGCCTGGAGCTACCTTAGCGGCGGAGAGCAGTACTTC
many TRBJ2-1 . TRBV29-1 CSVESQGQGFF TGCAGCGTTGAGTCTCAGGGTCAGGGGTTCTTC
. TRBJ2-3 TRBD2 TRBV9 CASSSAGVSDTQYF TGTGCCAGCAGCTCTGCGGGAGTATCAGATACGCAGTATTTT
few TRBJ1-1 . TRBV12-3/TRBV12-4 CASLVGGATKLAKDTEAFF TGTGCCAGCCTCGTGGGGGGGGCTACCAAATTGGCCAAGGACACTGAAGCTTTCTTT
few TRBJ1-1 . TRBV6-5 CASSKSSGVRTEAFF TGTGCCAGCAGTAAGTCGAGTGGGGTGCGTACTGAAGCTTTCTTT
. TRBJ1-1 . TRBV27 CASSSLPIGGTEAFF TGTGCCAGCAGTTCCCTCCCCATAGGGGGCACTGAAGCTTTCTTT